Below are 24 T cell receptor beta chains sequenced from a single sample in a study of T-cell reconstitution after alpha-beta-depleted transplantation in children. Researchers prepared the TCRbeta library using unique molecular identifiers, the study reports. Each CDR3 protein is one row after TCRdb ran MiXCR on the PCR reads. The sample records hundreds of thousands of distinct CDR3 sequences, 10% being singletons. Sequences were derived from PBMCs from the stem cell graft donor, sampled from the stem cell graft. These receptors came from a human donor who donated a stem cell graft to a child with acute myeloid leukemia.

This clonotype was counted ten times or more. The chain is built from TRBV7-9 and TRBJ2-2; D gene ambiguous. Germline loops: CDR1 SEHNR, CDR2 FQNEAQ (reference sequence). This CDR3 comprises 12 residues. V gave up 6 bases and J gave up 5 bases, with 7 bases separating them. The chain's CDR3 is CASSLETGELFF. The DNA for the CDR3 is TGTGCCAGCAGTCTTGAAACCGGGGAGCTGTTTTTT.

This clonotype was counted between two and nine times. V and J are TRBV28 and TRBJ2-7; possible D gene TRBD1, 6 bases. Trimming took off 6 bases at V and 2 bases at J, with 14 bases between the two ends. The CDR3 has 14 amino acids. Germline CDR1 MDHEN, CDR2 SYDVKM. The CDR3, as DNA: TGTGCCAGCAGCTACCGGGACACTACCTACGAGCAGTACTTC. Residues: CASSYRDTTYEQYF.

This clonotype was seen a handful of times. The chain couples TRBV3-1 to TRBJ1-6, with a tentative D call TRBD1 (5 bases). V lost 4 bases, J lost 3 bases, and 10 bases lay in between. From germline, CDR1 is LGHDT and CDR2 YNNKEL (reference sequence). CDR3 size: 15 residues. The CDR3 protein is CASSPRENYNSPLHF. The CDR3 DNA reads as TGTGCCAGCAGCCCCAGGGAGAACTATAATTCACCCCTCCACTTT.

This clonotype appeared many times. This chain links TRBV7-9 with TRBJ1-3; D remains ambiguous. The germline CDR1 and CDR2 sequences are SEHNR and FQNEAQ (reference sequence). V lost 4 bases and J 0 bases, leaving 13 bases between the germline ends. This CDR3 has 16 residues. The CDR3 region is CASSSYSVVSGNTIYF. DNA for the CDR3: TGTGCCAGCAGCTCCTATTCCGTGGTCTCTGGAAACACCATATATTTT.

The chain has TRBV7-3 and TRBJ2-3; D unresolved. Germline values: CDR1 SGHTA, CDR2 FQGTGA. This CDR3 contains 14 residues. Trimming took off 3 bases at V and 3 bases at J, with 10 bases between the two ends. This chain's CDR3 is CASSFLGNTDTQYF. The DNA of the CDR3 is TGTGCCAGCAGCTTTCTAGGGAATACAGATACGCAGTATTTT.

J is TRBJ2-1 and V is TRBV7-9, with 12 bases that match TRBD2. Germline CDR1 SEHNR, CDR2 FQNEAQ (reference sequence). The CDR3 loop spans 15 amino acids. V dropped 6 bases and J dropped 10; count of bases not matched to a gene: 10. The CDR3 nucleotides read TGTGCCAGCAGGCGGACTAGCGGGGATGGCGCGGAGCAGTTCTTC. It yields the protein CASRRTSGDGAEQFF.

This clonotype came up a few times. The V gene is TRBV11-2, the J gene TRBJ2-1, with 10 bases that match TRBD2. This CDR3 has 15 amino acids. Germline CDR1 and CDR2: SGHAT and FQNNGV. Trimming removed 6 bases from V and 4 bases from J; junction bases left unmatched: 6. Here the CDR3 reads CASRTLAGPYNEQFF. In nucleotides, the CDR3 is TGTGCCAGCAGGACACTAGCGGGACCTTACAATGAGCAGTTCTTC.

The rearrangement joins TRBV7-8 to TRBJ1-2; no clear D. There are 14 residues in the CDR3. In germline, CDR1 is SGHVS, CDR2 FQNEAQ. V gave up 1 base and J gave up 2 bases, with 8 bases separating them. The CDR3 DNA follows: TGTGCCAGCAGCTTAGGACACAAAAACTATGGCTACACCTTC. This codes for CASSLGHKNYGYTF. Looking up the rest from reference TRBV7-8 and TRBJ1-2 gives the full variable domain: GAGVSQSPRYKVAKRGQDVALRCDPISGHVSLFWYQQALGQGPEFLTYFQNEAQLDKSGLPSDRFFAERPEGSVSTLKIQRTQQEDSAVYLCASSLGHKNYGYTFGSGTRLTVV.

The rearrangement uses TRBV7-2 and TRBJ2-3; no reliable D call. The CDR3 sequence is 14 residues long. Trimming took off 0 bases at V and 5 bases at J, with 9 bases between the two ends. The germline V gene has CDR1 SGHTA and CDR2 FQGNSA. In DNA form, the CDR3 reads TGTGCCAGCAGCTTAGCAACCCTGGGAGATACGCAGTATTTT. It is translated as CASSLATLGDTQYF.

This clonotype was seen more than once but under ten times. This CDR3 reads CASSLVGTGVYEQFF. The DNA for the CDR3 is TGCGCCAGCAGCTTGGTCGGGACAGGGGTCTATGAGCAGTTCTTC. The chain has TRBV5-1 and TRBJ2-1, with 10 bases fitting TRBD1. J was trimmed by 8 bases and V by 0 bases; bases with no gene match: 5. CDR3 length: 15 residues. Germline V gives CDR1 SGHRS, CDR2 YFSETQ.

There are many counts of this clonotype. The chain carries TRBV6-9 and TRBJ2-7; the match to TRBD1 covers 10 bases. The CDR3 length is 13 residues. Looked up from germline, CDR1 is MNHGY and CDR2 is SVAAGI. V dropped 10 bases and J dropped 5; count of bases not matched to a gene: 8. The CDR3 DNA reads as TGTGCCACCAGGGGCGGGACAGGGGACGAGCAGTACTTC. Its protein product is CATRGGTGDEQYF.

This clonotype came up a few times. The J gene is TRBJ2-7, the V gene TRBV28; a possible D gene is TRBD1 (5 bases). Per germline, CDR1 MDHEN and CDR2 SYDVKM. The CDR3 is 12 residues long. V shed 5 bases and J shed 12 bases, with 17 bases lying between them. The DNA of the CDR3 is TGTGCCAGCAGTCCAGACAGCCTAAGGTCGTACTTC. This translates into CASSPDSLRSYF.

This clonotype has a handful of counts. The V and J genes are TRBV14 and TRBJ2-1, with 9 positions matching TRBD1. This CDR3 is built from 15 residues. The germline V gene has CDR1 SGHDN and CDR2 FVKESK. Losses at the gene ends were 5 bases for V and 8 bases for J; bases not matched to a gene: 10. DNA of the CDR3: TGTGCCAGCAGCAAACTAGGACAGGGGATGTATGAGCAGTTCTTC. Amino acid sequence: CASSKLGQGMYEQFF.

The chain is built from TRBV7-6 and TRBJ2-1; TRBD1 aligns across 10 bases. Trimming removed 1 base from V and 5 bases from J; junction bases left unmatched: 5. The V gene's germline CDR1 is SGHVS and CDR2 FNYEAQ. The CDR3 has 16 residues. In DNA form, the CDR3 reads TGTGCCAGCAGCTTAGAAGGGACAGGGGTTCACAATGAGCAGTTCTTC. Protein product: CASSLEGTGVHNEQFF.

The V and J genes are TRBV27 and TRBJ2-7, with TRBD2 matching 8 bases. Germline-derived CDR1 and CDR2 are MNHEY and SMNVEV (reference sequence). This CDR3 contains 14 residues. Unmatched junction bases numbered 6, after V lost 2 bases and J lost 6 bases. CDR3 sequence (DNA): TGTGCCAGCAGTTTACCCGGGAGGGCCTTCGAGCAGTACTTC. Protein: CASSLPGRAFEQYF.

This chain connects TRBV4-3 to TRBJ2-5, with 7 bases aligning to TRBD1. The junction had 9 bases not matched to a gene; V was cut back by 0 bases and J by 8 bases. Germline V gene sequence: CDR1 LGHNA, CDR2 YSLEER. The CDR3 consists of 15 residues. CDR3 coding DNA: TGCGCCAGCAGCCAAGACTGGGTTACAGGGGAAACCCAGTACTTC. Translated: CASSQDWVTGETQYF.

This sequence joins TRBV6-1 and TRBJ2-2; TRBD2 aligns across 14 bases. Unmatched junction bases numbered 8, after V lost 6 bases and J lost 5 bases. The germline V gene encodes CDR1 MNHNS and CDR2 SASEGT. The CDR3 runs 17 residues. In DNA, the CDR3 is TGTGCCAGCAGCGAGGGACTAGCGGGAGACAGGACCGGGGAGCTGTTTTTT. It encodes CASSEGLAGDRTGELFF.

This clonotype was picked up a small number of times. The J gene is TRBJ2-5, the V gene TRBV5-1; TRBD1 matches at 10 bases. The V gene end was trimmed by 4 bases and the J gene end by 5 bases; junction bases not matched to a gene: 8. The germline gives CDR1 SGHRS, CDR2 YFSETQ. The CDR3 consists of 15 residues. CDR3 in amino acids: CASSLGQGSLETQYF. The CDR3 DNA follows: TGCGCCAGCAGCCTGGGACAGGGGAGTTTGGAGACCCAGTACTTC.

Only a few counts were recorded for this clonotype. V is TRBV9 and J is TRBJ2-5; 9 bases map to TRBD2. The germline gives CDR1 SGDLS, CDR2 YYNGEE. Trimming cost V 0 bases and J 2 bases; bases outside gene matches: 8. The CDR3 has 17 residues. DNA of the CDR3: TGTGCCAGCAGCGTAGCTACTGGACTAGCGCCACAAGAGACCCAGTACTTC. Encoded protein: CASSVATGLAPQETQYF.

CDR3 DNA sequence: TGTGCCAGCAGCGTAGGGCAGGGGGCGGACACTGAAGCTTTCTTT. Translating it yields CASSVGQGADTEAFF. The rearrangement uses TRBV9 and TRBJ1-1, with 8 bases identical to TRBD1. The CDR3 runs 15 residues. Germline values: CDR1 SGDLS, CDR2 YYNGEE. V lost 0 bases to trimming and J lost 3 bases; unmatched junction nucleotides: 4.

At least ten counts were recorded for this clonotype. The V call is TRBV11-2, the J call TRBJ2-3; no reliable D call. The V gene lost 0 bases and the J gene lost 3 bases, with 10 bases spanning the gap. Germline CDR1 SGHAT, CDR2 FQNNGV. CDR3 length equals 15 residues. CDR3 coding DNA: TGTGCCAGCAGCTTAGAGCGGTTGACTACAGATACGCAGTATTTT. Amino acids: CASSLERLTTDTQYF. Complete variable domain (other parts from reference TRBV11-2 and TRBJ2-3): EAGVAQSPRYKIIEKRQSVAFWCNPISGHATLYWYQQILGQGPKLLIQFQNNGVVDDSQLPKDRFSAERLKGVDSTLKIQPAKLEDSAVYLCASSLERLTTDTQYFGPGTRLTVL.

At least ten counts were recorded for this clonotype. The chain links TRBV5-1 to TRBJ1-2; no firm D call. The length of the CDR3 is 15 residues. Trimming left V 1 base short and J 4 bases short, with 14 bases between. Germline V gene sequence: CDR1 SGHRS, CDR2 YFSETQ. The chain's CDR3 is CASSLRAGAGYGYTF. CDR3 coding DNA: TGCGCCAGCAGCTTGCGGGCAGGCGCAGGCTATGGCTACACCTTC.

This clonotype was found many times. The gene calls are TRBV9 and TRBJ2-7, with D perhaps being TRBD1 or TRBD2 (5 bases each). V lost 2 bases and J lost 6, with 9 bases in between. Germline CDR1 SGDLS, CDR2 YYNGEE. The CDR3 contains 12 residues. CDR3 sequence (DNA): TGTGCCAGCAGCGTCCGGGACGCCGAGCAGTACTTC. It yields the protein CASSVRDAEQYF.

This clonotype was detected many times. V gene TRBV24-1 combines with J gene TRBJ2-1; 11 bases fit TRBD2. V was pared by 4 bases and J by 5 bases, with 6 bases of the junction left unmatched. Germline V lookup: CDR1 KGHDR, CDR2 SFDVKD. The CDR3 spans 16 residues. DNA for the CDR3: TGTGCCACCAGTGAACTGGGACTAGCGGACAACAATGAGCAGTTCTTC. Its protein is CATSELGLADNNEQFF.